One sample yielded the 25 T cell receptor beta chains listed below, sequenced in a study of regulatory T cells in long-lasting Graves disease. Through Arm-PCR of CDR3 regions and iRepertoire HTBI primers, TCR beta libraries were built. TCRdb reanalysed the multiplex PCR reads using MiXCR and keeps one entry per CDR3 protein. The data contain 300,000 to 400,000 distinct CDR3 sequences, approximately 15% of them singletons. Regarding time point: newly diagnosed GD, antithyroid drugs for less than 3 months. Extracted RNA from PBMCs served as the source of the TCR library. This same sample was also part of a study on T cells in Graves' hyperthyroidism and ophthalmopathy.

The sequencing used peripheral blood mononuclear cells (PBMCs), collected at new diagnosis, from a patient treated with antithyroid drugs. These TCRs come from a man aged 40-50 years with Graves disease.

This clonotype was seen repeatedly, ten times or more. The CDR3: CASSRYEQYF. The CDR3 nucleotides read TGTGCCAGCAGTCGTTACGAGCAGTACTTC. The chain is built from TRBV28 and TRBJ2-7; no clear D gene. V was shortened by 5 bases and J by 4 bases, with 3 bases between the two germline ends. Germline CDR1 is MDHEN and CDR2 is SYDVKM. CDR3 size: 10 residues.

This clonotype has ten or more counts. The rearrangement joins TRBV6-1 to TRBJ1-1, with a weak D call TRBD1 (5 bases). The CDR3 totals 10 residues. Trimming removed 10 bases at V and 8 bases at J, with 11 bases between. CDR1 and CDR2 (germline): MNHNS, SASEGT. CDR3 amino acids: CAKKGPEAFF. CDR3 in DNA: TGTGCCAAAAAGGGGCCCGAAGCTTTCTTT.

The CDR3: CASSPGPGPVGNQPQHF. CDR3 sequence (DNA): TGCGCCAGCAGCCCGGGGCCAGGGCCCGTCGGCAATCAGCCCCAGCATTTT. The rearrangement links TRBV5-1 to TRBJ1-5; maybe TRBD1 (5 bases). Germline V CDR1 and CDR2: SGHRS, YFSETQ. V dropped 4 bases and J dropped 2 bases, with 19 bases sitting between them. CDR3 size: 17 residues.

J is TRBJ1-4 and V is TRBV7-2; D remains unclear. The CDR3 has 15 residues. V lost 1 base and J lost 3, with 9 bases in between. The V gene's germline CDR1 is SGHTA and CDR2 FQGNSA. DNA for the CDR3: TGTGCCAGCAGCTTAGAAGGGAAGCCTAATGAAAAACTGTTTTTT. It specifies CASSLEGKPNEKLFF.

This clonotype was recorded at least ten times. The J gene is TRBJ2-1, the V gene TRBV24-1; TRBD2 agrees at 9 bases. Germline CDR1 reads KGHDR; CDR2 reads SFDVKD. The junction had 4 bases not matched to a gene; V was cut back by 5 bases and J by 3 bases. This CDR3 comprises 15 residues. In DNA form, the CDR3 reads TGTGCCACCAGTGCCGTGACTAGCGGCTACAATGAGCAGTTCTTC. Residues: CATSAVTSGYNEQFF.

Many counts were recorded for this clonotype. In DNA form, the CDR3 reads TGTGCCAGCAGCTTAGGAATCTGGACAGCTGAAGCTTTCTTT. Translated, it gives CASSLGIWTAEAFF. The rearrangement links TRBV11-3 to TRBJ1-1; possibly TRBD1 for D (6 bases). V lost 1 base, J lost 6 bases, and 12 bases lay in between. Germline V gives CDR1 SGHNT, CDR2 YENEEA. This CDR3 spans 14 amino acids.

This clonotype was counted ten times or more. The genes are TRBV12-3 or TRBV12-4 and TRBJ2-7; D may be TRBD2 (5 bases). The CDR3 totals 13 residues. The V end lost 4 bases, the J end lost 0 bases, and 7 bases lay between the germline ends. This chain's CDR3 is CASSWRISYEQYF. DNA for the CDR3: TGTGCCAGCAGTTGGAGGATCTCCTACGAGCAGTACTTC.

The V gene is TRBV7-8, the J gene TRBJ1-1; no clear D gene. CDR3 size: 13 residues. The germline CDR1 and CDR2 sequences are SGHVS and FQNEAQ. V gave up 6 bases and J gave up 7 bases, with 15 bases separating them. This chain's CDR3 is CASSWTYEGEAFF. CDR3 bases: TGTGCCAGCAGTTGGACGTATGAAGGTGAAGCTTTCTTT.

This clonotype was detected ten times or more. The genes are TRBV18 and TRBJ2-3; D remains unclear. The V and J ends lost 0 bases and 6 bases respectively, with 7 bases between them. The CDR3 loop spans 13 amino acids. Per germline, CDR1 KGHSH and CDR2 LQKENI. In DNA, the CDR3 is TGTGCCAGCTCACCACCTTCTGAGGATACGCAGTATTTT. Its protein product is CASSPPSEDTQYF.

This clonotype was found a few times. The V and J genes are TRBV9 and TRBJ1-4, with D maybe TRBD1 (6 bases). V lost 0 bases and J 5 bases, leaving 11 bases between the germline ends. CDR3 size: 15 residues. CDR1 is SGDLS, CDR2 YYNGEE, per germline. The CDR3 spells CASSVATGQNEKLFF. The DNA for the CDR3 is TGTGCCAGCAGCGTAGCTACAGGACAGAATGAAAAACTGTTTTTT.

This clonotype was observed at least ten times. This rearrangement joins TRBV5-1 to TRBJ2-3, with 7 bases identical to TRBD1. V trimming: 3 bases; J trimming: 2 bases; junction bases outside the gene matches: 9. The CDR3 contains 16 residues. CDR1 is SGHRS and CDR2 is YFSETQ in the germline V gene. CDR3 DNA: TGCGCCAGCAGCTCACAGGGGTCTTTGGTCACAGATACGCAGTATTTT. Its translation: CASSSQGSLVTDTQYF.

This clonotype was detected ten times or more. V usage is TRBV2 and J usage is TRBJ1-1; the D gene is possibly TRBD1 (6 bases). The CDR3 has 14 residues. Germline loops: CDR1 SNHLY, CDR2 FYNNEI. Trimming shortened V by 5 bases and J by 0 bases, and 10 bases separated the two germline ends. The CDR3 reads CASSNRALNTEAFF. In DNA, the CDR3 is TGTGCCAGCAGTAACAGGGCTTTGAACACTGAAGCTTTCTTT.

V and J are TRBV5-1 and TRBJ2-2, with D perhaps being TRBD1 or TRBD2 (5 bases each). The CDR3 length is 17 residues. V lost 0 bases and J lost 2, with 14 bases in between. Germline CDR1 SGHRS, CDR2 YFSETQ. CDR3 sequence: CASSLVRGQGNTGELFF. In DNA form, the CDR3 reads TGCGCCAGCAGCTTGGTTCGGGGCCAGGGTAACACCGGGGAGCTGTTTTTT.

CDR3 in DNA: TGTGCCAGCACACCAATAGCGGGGCTACAAGAGACCCAGTACTTC. This sequence encodes CASTPIAGLQETQYF. The V and J genes are TRBV28 and TRBJ2-5; 8 bases map to TRBD2. V was clipped by 7 bases and J by 2 bases; unmatched bases: 9. From germline, CDR1 is MDHEN and CDR2 SYDVKM. The length of the CDR3 is 15 residues.

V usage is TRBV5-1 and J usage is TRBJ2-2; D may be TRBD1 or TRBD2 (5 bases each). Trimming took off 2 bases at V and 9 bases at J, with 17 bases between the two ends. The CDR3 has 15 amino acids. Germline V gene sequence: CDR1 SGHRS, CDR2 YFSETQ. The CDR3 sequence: CASSLAGTSSRELFF. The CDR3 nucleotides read TGCGCCAGCAGCTTAGCCGGGACCTCCTCTCGGGAGCTGTTTTTT.

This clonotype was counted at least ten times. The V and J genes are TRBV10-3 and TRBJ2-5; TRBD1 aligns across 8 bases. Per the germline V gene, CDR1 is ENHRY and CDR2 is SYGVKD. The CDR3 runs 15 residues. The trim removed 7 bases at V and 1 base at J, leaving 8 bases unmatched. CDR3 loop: CAIKQGEGPQETQYF. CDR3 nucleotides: TGTGCCATCAAACAGGGGGAAGGACCCCAAGAGACCCAGTACTTC.

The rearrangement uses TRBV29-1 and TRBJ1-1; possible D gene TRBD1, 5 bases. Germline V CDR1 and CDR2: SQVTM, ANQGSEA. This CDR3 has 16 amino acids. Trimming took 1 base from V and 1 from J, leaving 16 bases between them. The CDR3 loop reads CSVEAGWGMENTEAFF. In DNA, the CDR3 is TGCAGCGTTGAAGCTGGGTGGGGGATGGAGAACACTGAAGCTTTCTTT.

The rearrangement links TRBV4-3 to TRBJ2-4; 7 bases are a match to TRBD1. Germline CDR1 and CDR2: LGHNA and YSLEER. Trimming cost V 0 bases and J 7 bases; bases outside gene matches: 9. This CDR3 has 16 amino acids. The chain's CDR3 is CASSQDFGARGNIQYF. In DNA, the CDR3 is TGCGCCAGCAGCCAAGATTTTGGCGCCAGGGGGAACATTCAGTACTTC.

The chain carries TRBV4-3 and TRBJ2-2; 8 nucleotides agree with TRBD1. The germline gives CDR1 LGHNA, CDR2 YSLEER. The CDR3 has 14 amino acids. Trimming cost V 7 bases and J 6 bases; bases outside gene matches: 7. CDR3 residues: CASTSNRGAGELFF. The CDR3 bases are TGCGCCAGCACCAGCAACAGGGGGGCCGGGGAGCTGTTTTTT.

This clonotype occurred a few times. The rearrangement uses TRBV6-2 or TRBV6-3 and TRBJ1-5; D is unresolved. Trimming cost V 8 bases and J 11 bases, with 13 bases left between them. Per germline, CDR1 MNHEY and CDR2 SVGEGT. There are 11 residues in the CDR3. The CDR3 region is CASRSDLSQHF. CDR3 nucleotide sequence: TGTGCCAGCCGATCGGACCTCTCCCAGCATTTT.

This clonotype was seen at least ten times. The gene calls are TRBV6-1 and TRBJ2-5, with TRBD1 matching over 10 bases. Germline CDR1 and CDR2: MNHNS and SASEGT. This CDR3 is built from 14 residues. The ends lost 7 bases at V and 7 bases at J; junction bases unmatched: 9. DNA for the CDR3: TGTGCCAGCAAATTAGACAGGGGGCGGGGGACCCAGTACTTC. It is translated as CASKLDRGRGTQYF.

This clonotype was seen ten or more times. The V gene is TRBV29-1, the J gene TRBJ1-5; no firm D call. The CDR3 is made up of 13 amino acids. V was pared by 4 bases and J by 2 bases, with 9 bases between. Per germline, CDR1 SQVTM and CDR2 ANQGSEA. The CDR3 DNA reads TGCAGCGTTGGTGGTCTCGGCAATCAGCCCCAGCATTTT. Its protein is CSVGGLGNQPQHF.

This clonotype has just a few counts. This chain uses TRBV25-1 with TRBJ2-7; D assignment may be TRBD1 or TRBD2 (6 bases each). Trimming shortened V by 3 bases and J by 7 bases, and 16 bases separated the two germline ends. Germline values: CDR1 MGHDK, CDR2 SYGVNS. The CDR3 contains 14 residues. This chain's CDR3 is CASSDLSGAGEQYF. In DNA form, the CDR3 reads TGTGCCAGCAGTGATCTTTCGGGGGCGGGGGAGCAGTACTTC.

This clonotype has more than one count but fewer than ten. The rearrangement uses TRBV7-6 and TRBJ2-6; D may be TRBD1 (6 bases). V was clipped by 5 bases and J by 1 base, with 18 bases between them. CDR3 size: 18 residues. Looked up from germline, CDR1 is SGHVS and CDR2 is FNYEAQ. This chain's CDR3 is CASSRTSQQGSGANVLTF. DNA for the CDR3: TGTGCCAGCAGCAGGACAAGCCAACAGGGATCTGGGGCCAACGTCCTGACTTTC.

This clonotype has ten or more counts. Written as DNA, the CDR3 is TGCAGTGCTCTGGACAGGGCCTACGAGCAGTACTTC. This gives the protein CSALDRAYEQYF. The chain carries TRBV20-1 and TRBJ2-7; 8 bases map to TRBD1. V trimming: 5 bases; J trimming: 2 bases; junction bases outside the gene matches: 2. The CDR3 totals 12 residues. CDR1 is DFQATT and CDR2 is SNEGSKA in the germline V gene (reference sequence).